Presented here are 28 T cell receptor beta chains from one specimen sequenced in a study of T cells after yellow fever vaccination. Each CDR3 protein gets one entry after TCRdb re-called the 5' RACE reads with MiXCR. The table records approximately 300,000 distinct CDR3 sequences, 10% to 15% of them present only once. The sequenced sample was CD4+ T cells sorted from PBMCs, obtained 45 days after the yellow fever booster vaccination. The receptors were gathered from a man between 25 and 39 years old who received the YFV17D yellow fever vaccine.

V gene TRBV12-3 or TRBV12-4 combines with J gene TRBJ2-7; TRBD1 matches 10 bases. The V and J ends lost 8 bases and 5 bases, in that order; junction bases with no gene match: 6. CDR3 length: 13 residues. DNA for the CDR3: TGTGCCAGCCGGACAGGGGGTGGCCACGAGCAGTACTTC. Its translation is CASRTGGGHEQYF.

The gene calls are TRBV6-5 and TRBJ2-1; no clear D gene. With 0 bases removed from V and 8 bases from J, the gap between germline ends came to 8 bases. CDR3 size: 13 residues. The germline V gene has CDR1 MNHEY and CDR2 SVGAGI. The CDR3 sequence is CASSYSGSHEQFF. The CDR3 DNA sequence: TGTGCCAGCAGTTACTCAGGGTCCCATGAGCAGTTCTTC.

J is TRBJ2-5 and V is TRBV3-1, with 12 bases aligning to TRBD2. This CDR3 has 17 residues. The V segment lost 8 bases and the J segment 5 bases; nucleotides outside the gene matches: 15. Germline-derived CDR1 and CDR2 are LGHDT and YNNKEL (reference sequence). The CDR3 sequence is CASGSLAGGPFHETQYF. CDR3 sequence (DNA): TGTGCCAGCGGGTCGCTAGCGGGAGGGCCGTTTCACGAGACCCAGTACTTC.

This clonotype was observed a few times. This rearrangement joins TRBV28 to TRBJ1-6; D not resolved. CDR3 size: 13 residues. The germline gives CDR1 MDHEN, CDR2 SYDVKM. V was shortened by 1 base and J by 10 bases, with 8 bases between the two germline ends. DNA for the CDR3: TGTGCCAGCAGTTTATACAGCAGATCACCCCTCCACTTT. Its translation is CASSLYSRSPLHF.

The rearrangement uses TRBV10-1 and TRBJ2-2; D unresolved. Germline CDR1 WNHNN, CDR2 SYGVQD (reference sequence). CDR3 length equals 13 residues. V lost 5 bases and J 0 bases, leaving 4 bases between the germline ends. The CDR3 DNA reads TGCGCCAGCAGTAGAACGAACACCGGGGAGCTGTTTTTT. The encoded protein is CASSRTNTGELFF.

This clonotype has a count of ten or more. The chain employs TRBV12-3 or TRBV12-4 and TRBJ1-5; D is uncertain. The V and J ends lost 2 bases and 1 base respectively, with 3 bases between them. The CDR3 extends over 13 amino acids. The CDR3 here is CASSLSSNQPQHF. CDR3 nucleotides: TGTGCCAGCAGTTTATCCAGCAATCAGCCCCAGCATTTT.

This clonotype was recorded many times. The chain carries TRBV29-1 and TRBJ2-7; 9 bases agree with TRBD1. CDR3 length equals 13 residues. CDR1 and CDR2 (germline): SQVTM, ANQGSEA. The V segment lost 5 bases and the J segment 2 bases; nucleotides outside the gene matches: 4. The CDR3 protein is CSVRTGVTYEQYF. In nucleotides, the CDR3 is TGCAGCGTTCGGACAGGGGTCACCTACGAGCAGTACTTC.

Only a few counts were recorded for this clonotype. The V and J genes are TRBV7-9 and TRBJ2-7, with 10 bases fitting TRBD1. Trimming at V came to 3 bases and at J to 0 bases, leaving 2 bases not matched to a gene. The CDR3 sequence is 15 residues long. Looked up from germline, CDR1 is SEHNR and CDR2 is FQNEAQ (reference sequence). CDR3 protein: CASSFGDRGSYEQYF. The CDR3 region has the DNA TGTGCCAGCAGCTTCGGGGACAGGGGCTCCTACGAGCAGTACTTC. Using reference TRBV7-9 and TRBJ2-7 for the parts outside the CDR3, the full variable domain is DTGVSQNPRHKITKRGQNVTFRCDPISEHNRLYWYRQTLGQGPEFLTYFQNEAQLEKSRLLSDRFSAERPKGSFSTLEIQRTEQGDSAMYLCASSFGDRGSYEQYFGPGTRLTVT.

Only a few counts were recorded for this clonotype. The chain couples TRBV18 to TRBJ1-5; 7 bases map to TRBD1. J was trimmed by 4 bases and V by 3 bases; bases with no gene match: 6. From germline, CDR1 is KGHSH and CDR2 LQKENI. This CDR3 spans 15 amino acids. The CDR3 loop reads CASSPTGNANQPQHF. The CDR3 DNA sequence: TGTGCCAGCTCACCGACAGGGAATGCGAATCAGCCCCAGCATTTT.

This clonotype was seen a handful of times. V is TRBV25-1 and J is TRBJ2-1; 8 bases agree with TRBD2. The V gene end was trimmed by 6 bases and the J gene end by 3 bases; junction bases not matched to a gene: 7. In germline, CDR1 is MGHDK, CDR2 SYGVNS. There are 15 residues in the CDR3. CDR3 residues: CASRPGTRNYNEQFF. The CDR3 DNA reads TGTGCCAGCAGGCCCGGGACTAGGAACTACAATGAGCAGTTCTTC.

This clonotype was counted a few times. V usage is TRBV20-1 and J usage is TRBJ2-2; perhaps TRBD2 as D (6 bases). With 6 bases removed from V and 4 bases from J, the gap between germline ends came to 15 bases. The CDR3 is 14 amino acids. Germline V gene lookup returns CDR1 DFQATT and CDR2 SNEGSKA (reference sequence). The CDR3 reads CSAVGGSGTGELFF. In DNA, the CDR3 is TGCAGTGCCGTCGGAGGGTCGGGCACCGGGGAGCTGTTTTTT.

V gene TRBV6-6 combines with J gene TRBJ2-3; weak D call: TRBD2 (6 bases). The CDR3 runs to 13 residues. The V end lost 8 bases, the J end lost 2 bases, and 11 bases lay between the germline ends. Germline V gene data show CDR1 as MNHNY and CDR2 as SVGAGI (reference sequence). The CDR3 sequence is CASGGNPTDTQYF. CDR3 DNA sequence: TGTGCCAGCGGAGGGAATCCCACAGATACGCAGTATTTT.

This clonotype was detected a few times. The gene calls are TRBV7-2 and TRBJ1-1, with D unresolved. The CDR3 totals 13 residues. Per germline, CDR1 SGHTA and CDR2 FQGNSA. The V end lost 8 bases, the J end lost 1 base, and 11 bases lay between the germline ends. The CDR3 coding sequence is TGTGCCAGCTCCTATAGGGCGAACACTGAAGCTTTCTTT. It encodes CASSYRANTEAFF.

This chain uses TRBV12-3 or TRBV12-4 with TRBJ2-7; no definite D call. The germline V and J ends were trimmed by 5 bases and 2 bases, with 7 bases remaining between them. The CDR3 contains 12 residues. The DNA for the CDR3 is TGTGCCAGCAGTACTCACCCCTACGAGCAGTACTTC. Translation gives CASSTHPYEQYF.

In DNA, the CDR3 is TGCGCCAGGAAGAACACGAGCATCCCGGGAGGGTCCTACGAGCAGTACTTC. Translated, it gives CARKNTSIPGGSYEQYF. The genes are TRBV5-1 and TRBJ2-7; 8 bases line up with TRBD2. From germline, CDR1 is SGHRS and CDR2 YFSETQ. CDR3 length equals 17 residues. Trimming cost V 8 bases and J 1 base; bases outside gene matches: 17.

The chain combines TRBV3-1 with TRBJ2-5; 7 bases align to TRBD2. V was clipped by 1 base and J by 5 bases; unmatched bases: 4. The germline V gene encodes CDR1 LGHDT and CDR2 YNNKEL (reference sequence). The CDR3 runs to 14 residues. The CDR3 region has the DNA TGTGCCAGCAGCCAAGTCAGCGGGAAGGAGACCCAGTACTTC. This sequence encodes CASSQVSGKETQYF.

This clonotype was found a few times. The CDR3 region is CASSSSLLAGGETQYF. The DNA for the CDR3 is TGTGCCAGCAGTTCTAGCCTACTAGCGGGAGGGGAGACCCAGTACTTC. The V gene is TRBV2, the J gene TRBJ2-5, with 13 nucleotides matching TRBD2. Losses at the gene ends were 5 bases for V and 5 bases for J; bases not matched to a gene: 8. The CDR3 contains 16 residues. CDR1 is SNHLY, CDR2 FYNNEI, per germline. Complete variable domain (other parts from reference TRBV2 and TRBJ2-5): EPEVTQTPSHQVTQMGQEVILRCVPISNHLYFYWYRQILGQKVEFLVSFYNNEISEKSEIFDDQFSVERPDGSNFTLKIRSTKLEDSAMYFCASSSSLLAGGETQYFGPGTRLLVL.

Many counts were recorded for this clonotype. The CDR3: CSALNSLYNEQFF. The CDR3 nucleotides are TGCAGTGCTTTGAACAGTCTCTACAATGAGCAGTTCTTC. The V gene is TRBV20-1, the J gene TRBJ2-1; D uncertain. Between the trimmed V and J ends, which lost 5 bases and 3 bases, there was a span of 11 bases. The CDR3 loop spans 13 amino acids. Germline V CDR1 and CDR2: DFQATT, SNEGSKA (reference sequence).

Many counts were recorded for this clonotype. The V gene is TRBV28, the J gene TRBJ2-5; D remains unclear. Trimming shortened V by 3 bases and J by 7 bases, and 6 bases separated the two germline ends. The CDR3 loop spans 11 amino acids. The germline CDR1 and CDR2 sequences are MDHEN and SYDVKM. CDR3 DNA sequence: TGTGCCAGCAGTTTCTGGGGGACCCAGTACTTC. Encoded protein: CASSFWGTQYF.

At least ten counts were recorded for this clonotype. This chain links TRBV29-1 with TRBJ2-7, with D possibly matching TRBD2 (5 bases). Germline V gene lookup returns CDR1 SQVTM and CDR2 ANQGSEA. The CDR3 runs 15 residues. Trimming took 4 bases from V and 3 from J, leaving 19 bases between them. CDR3 in amino acids: CSVGASPGKFYEQYF. The CDR3 nucleotides read TGCAGCGTTGGGGCTTCACCGGGGAAGTTCTACGAGCAGTACTTC.

This clonotype was recorded at least ten times. The chain couples TRBV12-3 or TRBV12-4 to TRBJ2-7, with 9 bases that match TRBD1. There are 14 residues in the CDR3. Losses at the gene ends were 4 bases for V and 1 base for J; bases not matched to a gene: 2. The CDR3: CASSSQGASYEQYF. The CDR3 DNA follows: TGTGCCAGCAGTTCACAGGGGGCGTCCTACGAGCAGTACTTC.

This clonotype turned up a few times. CDR3 region: CASSNRLAGVPDTQYF. The DNA of the CDR3 is TGTGCCAGCAGCAACCGACTAGCGGGAGTCCCAGATACGCAGTATTTT. J is TRBJ2-3 and V is TRBV9; 12 nucleotides agree with TRBD2. V lost 4 bases and J lost 4; bases outside the gene matches: 7. The CDR3 has 16 amino acids. The germline V gene encodes CDR1 SGDLS and CDR2 YYNGEE.

The gene calls are TRBV5-4 and TRBJ2-7, with TRBD2 matching 7 bases. The CDR3 consists of 13 residues. Germline CDR1 SGHNT, CDR2 YYREEE (reference sequence). The ends lost 1 base at V and 6 bases at J; junction bases unmatched: 4. Here the CDR3 DNA reads TGTGCCAGCAGCTTGTGGGAGGGCCGCGAGCAGTACTTC. It translates to CASSLWEGREQYF.

This clonotype has just a few counts. V gene TRBV12-3 or TRBV12-4 combines with J gene TRBJ2-3; 14 bases are shared with TRBD2. The V and J ends lost 6 bases and 6 bases, in that order; junction bases with no gene match: 5. The CDR3 contains 15 residues. The CDR3 is CASSRLAGGPDTQYF. CDR3 nucleotides: TGTGCCAGCAGCCGACTAGCGGGAGGGCCGGATACGCAGTATTTT.

The chain couples TRBV28 to TRBJ2-5; D gene unclear. V was cut by 5 bases and J by 1 base, with 11 bases left in between. This CDR3 is 14 amino acids long. Looked up from germline, CDR1 is MDHEN and CDR2 is SYDVKM. This CDR3 is CASSQIGLQETQYF. In DNA form, the CDR3 reads TGTGCCAGCAGTCAAATCGGGCTCCAAGAGACCCAGTACTTC.

The rearrangement uses TRBV9 and TRBJ1-1, with D hard to call. The V end was cut by 4 bases, the J end by 1 base, with 17 bases between. Germline assignment: CDR1 SGDLS and CDR2 YYNGEE. The CDR3 is made up of 16 amino acids. This CDR3 is CASSPRLAEGNTEAFF. CDR3 nucleotide sequence: TGTGCCAGCAGCCCCCGCCTCGCCGAGGGGAACACTGAAGCTTTCTTT.

This clonotype was detected only a few times. The gene calls are TRBV9 and TRBJ2-3; TRBD2 matches at 11 bases. V dropped 2 bases and J dropped 5; count of bases not matched to a gene: 10. Germline CDR1 is SGDLS and CDR2 is YYNGEE. The CDR3 loop spans 17 amino acids. CDR3 loop: CASSVQTSGKMGDTQYF. The CDR3 nucleotides are TGTGCCAGCAGCGTTCAGACTAGCGGGAAAATGGGAGATACGCAGTATTTT.

This chain joins TRBV5-1 and TRBJ2-1, with D perhaps assigned TRBD1 or TRBD2 (5 bases each). Between the trimmed V and J ends, which lost 4 bases and 9 bases, there was a span of 17 bases. The CDR3 length is 14 residues. Germline V CDR1 and CDR2: SGHRS, YFSETQ. The CDR3 spells CASSRDPPASEQFF. As DNA, the CDR3 is TGCGCCAGCAGCCGGGACCCCCCGGCCTCTGAGCAGTTCTTC.